This T cell receptor (beta chain) was retrieved from a study of cytomegalovirus exposure and HLA in healthy donors. Study-wide points: The majority of CMV-associated TCR beta chains were reported as apparently HLA-restricted in a later analysis.

V gave up 0 bases and J gave up 4 bases, with 13 bases separating them. There are 16 residues in the CDR3. From germline, CDR1 is SGHRS and CDR2 YFSETQ. It was with 60 Vbeta and 13 Jbeta primers that the PCR ran. Method: immunoSEQ multiplex PCR; TCRdb's copy keeps in-frame clones and lacks some. The sample has about 140,000 clones, about four fifths seen once. Comment on this clone: Its antigen is not known.

The sequenced sample was PBMCs. This sequence was found in a man aged 18-30 years in good health and CMV-seropositive. This rearrangement joins TRBV5-1 to TRBJ2-2; D possibly corresponds to TRBD1 (6 bases). DNA of the CDR3: TGCGCCAGCAGCTTGGGGTCCTTAGGGGGCACCGGGGAGCTGTTTTTT. Residues: CASSLGSLGGTGELFF.